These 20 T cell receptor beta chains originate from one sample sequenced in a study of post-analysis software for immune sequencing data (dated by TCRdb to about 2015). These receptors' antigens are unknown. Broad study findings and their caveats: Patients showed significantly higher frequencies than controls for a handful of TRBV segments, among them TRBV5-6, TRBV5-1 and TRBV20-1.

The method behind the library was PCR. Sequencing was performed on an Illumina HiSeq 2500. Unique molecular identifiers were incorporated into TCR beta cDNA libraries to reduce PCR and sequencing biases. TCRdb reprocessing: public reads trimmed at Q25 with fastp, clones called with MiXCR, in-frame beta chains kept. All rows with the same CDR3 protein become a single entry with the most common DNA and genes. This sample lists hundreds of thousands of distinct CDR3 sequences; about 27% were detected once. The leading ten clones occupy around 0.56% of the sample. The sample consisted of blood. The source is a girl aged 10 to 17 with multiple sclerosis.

The CDR3 coding sequence is TGTGCCAGCAGCTTCCCGAAACATTCTGCGGGGGCAGAGACCCAGTACTTC. Amino acids: CASSFPKHSAGAETQYF. The chain carries TRBV7-2 and TRBJ2-5, with D possibly TRBD2 on 7 matching bases. Germline V gene data show CDR1 as SGHTA and CDR2 as FQGNSA. Trimming stripped 3 bases from V and 4 bases from J, with 21 bases between. This CDR3 comprises 17 residues.

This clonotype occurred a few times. CDR3 loop: CSAAGTSGPYNEQFF. The CDR3, as DNA: TGCAGTGCTGCCGGGACTAGCGGTCCATACAATGAGCAGTTCTTC. This rearrangement joins TRBV20-1 to TRBJ2-1; TRBD2 agrees at 11 bases. The trim removed 5 bases at V and 4 bases at J, leaving 7 bases unmatched. The CDR3 is made up of 15 amino acids. Germline CDR1 reads DFQATT; CDR2 reads SNEGSKA (reference sequence).

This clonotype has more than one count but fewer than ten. The CDR3 spells CASSAGEPQHF. The CDR3 DNA is TGTGCCAGCAGTGCCGGTGAGCCCCAGCATTTT. The rearrangement links TRBV2 to TRBJ1-5; D gene unclear. The CDR3 is 11 amino acids. Germline lookup yields CDR1 SNHLY and CDR2 FYNNEI. Trimming shortened V by 4 bases and J by 8 bases, and 6 bases separated the two germline ends. Full variable domain (remainder filled in from reference TRBV2 and TRBJ1-5): EPEVTQTPSHQVTQMGQEVILRCVPISNHLYFYWYRQILGQKVEFLVSFYNNEISEKSEIFDDQFSVERPDGSNFTLKIRSTKLEDSAMYFCASSAGEPQHFGDGTRLSIL.

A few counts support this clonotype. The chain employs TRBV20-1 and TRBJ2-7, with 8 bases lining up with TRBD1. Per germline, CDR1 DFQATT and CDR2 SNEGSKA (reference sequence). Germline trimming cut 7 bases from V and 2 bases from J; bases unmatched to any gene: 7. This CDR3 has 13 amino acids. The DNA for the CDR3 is TGCAGTGGAAAAGGGACAGGCCCCTACGAGCAGTACTTC. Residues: CSGKGTGPYEQYF.

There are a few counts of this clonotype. The CDR3 DNA sequence: TGTGCCAGCACCCGGACGGGACTAACGCAAGAGACCCAGTACTTC. It is translated as CASTRTGLTQETQYF. The gene calls are TRBV2 and TRBJ2-5; 7 bases match TRBD2. CDR3 size: 15 residues. V was clipped by 7 bases and J by 2 bases; unmatched bases: 10. Per the germline V gene, CDR1 is SNHLY and CDR2 is FYNNEI. Complete variable domain (other parts from reference TRBV2 and TRBJ2-5): EPEVTQTPSHQVTQMGQEVILRCVPISNHLYFYWYRQILGQKVEFLVSFYNNEISEKSEIFDDQFSVERPDGSNFTLKIRSTKLEDSAMYFCASTRTGLTQETQYFGPGTRLLVL.

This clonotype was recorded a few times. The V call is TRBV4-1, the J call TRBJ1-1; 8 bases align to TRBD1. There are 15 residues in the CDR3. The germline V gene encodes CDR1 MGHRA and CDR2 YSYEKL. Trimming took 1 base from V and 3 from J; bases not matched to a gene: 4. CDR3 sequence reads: CASSQAWTGHTEAFF. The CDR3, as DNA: TGCGCCAGCAGCCAAGCTTGGACAGGGCACACTGAAGCTTTCTTT.

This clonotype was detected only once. CDR3 bases: TGCAGTGCTAGAGTACAGTCTAACTATGGCTACACCTTC. Protein sequence: CSARVQSNYGYTF. The genes are TRBV20-1 and TRBJ1-2, with unresolved D. Trimming cost V 1 base and J 0 bases, with 6 bases left between them. CDR3 length: 13 residues. Per the germline V gene, CDR1 is DFQATT and CDR2 is SNEGSKA (reference sequence).

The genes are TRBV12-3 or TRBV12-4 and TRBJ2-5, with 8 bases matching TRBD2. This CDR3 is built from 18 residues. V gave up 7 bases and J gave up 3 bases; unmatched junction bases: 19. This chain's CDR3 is CASKGGTGLGGGKETQYF. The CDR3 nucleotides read TGTGCCAGCAAAGGAGGCACGGGTTTAGGCGGGGGGAAAGAGACCCAGTACTTC.

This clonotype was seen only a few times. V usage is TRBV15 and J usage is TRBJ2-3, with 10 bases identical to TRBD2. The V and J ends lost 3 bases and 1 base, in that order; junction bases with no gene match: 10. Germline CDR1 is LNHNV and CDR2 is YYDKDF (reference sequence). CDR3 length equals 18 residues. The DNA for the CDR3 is TGTGCCACCAGCAGCCTAGCGGGAGAAGATTGGGGCACAGATACGCAGTATTTT. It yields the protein CATSSLAGEDWGTDTQYF.

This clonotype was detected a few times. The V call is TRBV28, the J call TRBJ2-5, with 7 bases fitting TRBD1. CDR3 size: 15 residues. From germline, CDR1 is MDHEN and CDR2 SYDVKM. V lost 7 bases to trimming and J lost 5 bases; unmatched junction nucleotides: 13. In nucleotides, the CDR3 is TGTGCCAGCAACAAATACAGGGGTTACGGGGAGACCCAGTACTTC. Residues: CASNKYRGYGETQYF.

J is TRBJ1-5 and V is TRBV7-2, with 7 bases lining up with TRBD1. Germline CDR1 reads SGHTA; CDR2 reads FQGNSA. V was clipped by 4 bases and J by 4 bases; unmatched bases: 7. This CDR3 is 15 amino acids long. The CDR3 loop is CASSSDGTANQPQHF. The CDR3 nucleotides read TGTGCCAGCAGCTCCGACGGGACAGCAAATCAGCCCCAGCATTTT. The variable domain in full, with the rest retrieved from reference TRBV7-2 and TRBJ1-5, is GAGVSQSPSNKVTEKGKDVELRCDPISGHTALYWYRQSLGQGLEFLIYFQGNSAPDKSGLPSDRFSAERTGGSVSTLTIQRTQQEDSAVYLCASSSDGTANQPQHFGDGTRLSIL.

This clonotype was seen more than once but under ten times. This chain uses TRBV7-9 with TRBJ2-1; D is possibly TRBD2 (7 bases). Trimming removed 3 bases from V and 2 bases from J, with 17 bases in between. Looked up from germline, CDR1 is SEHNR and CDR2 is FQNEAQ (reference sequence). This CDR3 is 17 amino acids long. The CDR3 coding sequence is TGTGCCAGCAGCTTTAGGGGGGGGGACATGGCCTACAATGAGCAGTTCTTC. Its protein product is CASSFRGGDMAYNEQFF. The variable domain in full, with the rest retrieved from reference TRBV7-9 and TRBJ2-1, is DTGVSQNPRHKITKRGQNVTFRCDPISEHNRLYWYRQTLGQGPEFLTYFQNEAQLEKSRLLSDRFSAERPKGSFSTLEIQRTEQGDSAMYLCASSFRGGDMAYNEQFFGPGTRLTVL.

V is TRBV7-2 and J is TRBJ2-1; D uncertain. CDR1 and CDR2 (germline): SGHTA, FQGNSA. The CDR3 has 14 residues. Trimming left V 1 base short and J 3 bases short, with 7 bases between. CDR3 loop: CASSLVQLYNEQFF. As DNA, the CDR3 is TGTGCCAGCAGCTTAGTTCAGCTCTACAATGAGCAGTTCTTC.

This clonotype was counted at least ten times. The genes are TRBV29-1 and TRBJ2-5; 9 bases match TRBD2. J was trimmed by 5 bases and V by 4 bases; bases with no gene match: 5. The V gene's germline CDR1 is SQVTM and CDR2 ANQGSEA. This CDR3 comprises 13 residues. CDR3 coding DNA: TGCAGCGTTGGCAGCGGGGGGTTGGAGACCCAGTACTTC. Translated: CSVGSGGLETQYF.

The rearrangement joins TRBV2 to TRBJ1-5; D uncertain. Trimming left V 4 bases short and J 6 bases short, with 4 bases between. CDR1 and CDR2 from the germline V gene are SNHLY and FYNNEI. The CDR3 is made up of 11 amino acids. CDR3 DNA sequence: TGTGCCAGCAGTGCTGGTCAGCCCCAGCATTTT. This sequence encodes CASSAGQPQHF.

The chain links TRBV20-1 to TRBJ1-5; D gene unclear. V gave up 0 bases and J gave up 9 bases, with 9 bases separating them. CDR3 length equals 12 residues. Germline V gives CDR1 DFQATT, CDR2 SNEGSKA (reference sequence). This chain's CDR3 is CSARDLGGPQHF. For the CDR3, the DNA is TGCAGTGCTAGAGATTTAGGTGGGCCCCAGCATTTT.

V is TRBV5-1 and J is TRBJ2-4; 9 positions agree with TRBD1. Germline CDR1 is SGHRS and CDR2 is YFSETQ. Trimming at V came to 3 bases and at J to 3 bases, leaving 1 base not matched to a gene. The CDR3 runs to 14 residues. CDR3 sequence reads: CASSWTGDKNIQYF. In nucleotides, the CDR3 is TGCGCCAGCAGCTGGACAGGGGACAAAAACATTCAGTACTTC.

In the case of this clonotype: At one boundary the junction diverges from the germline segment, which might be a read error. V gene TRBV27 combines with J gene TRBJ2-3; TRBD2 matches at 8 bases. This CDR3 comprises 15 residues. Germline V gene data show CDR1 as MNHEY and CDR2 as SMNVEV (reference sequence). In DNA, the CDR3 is TGTGCCGGCAGTTTATCCCGGGGGGGCAGAGATACGCAGTATTTT. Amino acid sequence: CAGSLSRGGRDTQYF.

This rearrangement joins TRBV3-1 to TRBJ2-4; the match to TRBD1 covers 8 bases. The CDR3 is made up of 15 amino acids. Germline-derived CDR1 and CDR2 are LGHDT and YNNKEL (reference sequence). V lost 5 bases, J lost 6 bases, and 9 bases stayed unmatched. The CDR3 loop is CASSGRQGARNIQYF. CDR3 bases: TGTGCCAGCAGCGGACGCCAGGGGGCAAGAAACATTCAGTACTTC.

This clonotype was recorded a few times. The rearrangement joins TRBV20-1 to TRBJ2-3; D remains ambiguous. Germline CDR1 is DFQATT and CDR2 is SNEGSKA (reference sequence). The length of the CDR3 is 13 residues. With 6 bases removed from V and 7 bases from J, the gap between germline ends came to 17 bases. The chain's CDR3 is CSATLQAGNTQYF. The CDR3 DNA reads TGCAGTGCCACATTGCAAGCCGGCAATACGCAGTATTTT.